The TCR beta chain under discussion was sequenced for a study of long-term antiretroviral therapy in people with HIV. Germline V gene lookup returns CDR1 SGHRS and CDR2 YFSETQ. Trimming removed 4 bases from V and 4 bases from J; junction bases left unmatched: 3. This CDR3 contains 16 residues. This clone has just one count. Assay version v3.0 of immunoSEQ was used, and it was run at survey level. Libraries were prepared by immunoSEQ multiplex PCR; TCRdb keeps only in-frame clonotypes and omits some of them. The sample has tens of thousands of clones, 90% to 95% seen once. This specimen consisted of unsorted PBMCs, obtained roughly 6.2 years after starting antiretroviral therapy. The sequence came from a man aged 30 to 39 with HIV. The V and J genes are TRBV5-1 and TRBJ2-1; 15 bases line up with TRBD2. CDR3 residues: CASSQGLAGGYNEQFF. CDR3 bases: TGCGCCAGCAGCCAGGGACTAGCGGGAGGTTACAATGAGCAGTTCTTC.